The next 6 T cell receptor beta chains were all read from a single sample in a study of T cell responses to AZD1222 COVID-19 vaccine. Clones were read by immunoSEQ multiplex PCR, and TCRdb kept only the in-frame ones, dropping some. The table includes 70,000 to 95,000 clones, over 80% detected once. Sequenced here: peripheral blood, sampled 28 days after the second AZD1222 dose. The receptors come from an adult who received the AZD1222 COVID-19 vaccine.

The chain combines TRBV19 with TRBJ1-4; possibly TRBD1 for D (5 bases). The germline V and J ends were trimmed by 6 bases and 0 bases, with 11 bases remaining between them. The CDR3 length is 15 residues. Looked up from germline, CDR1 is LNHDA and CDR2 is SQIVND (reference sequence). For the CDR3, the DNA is TGTGCCAGTAGCTACCGACAGCCAACTAATGAAAAACTGTTTTTT. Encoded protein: CASSYRQPTNEKLFF.

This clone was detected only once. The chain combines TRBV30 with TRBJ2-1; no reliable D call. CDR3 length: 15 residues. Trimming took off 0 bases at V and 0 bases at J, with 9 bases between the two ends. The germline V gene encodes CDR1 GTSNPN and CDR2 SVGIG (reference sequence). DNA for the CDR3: TGTGCCTGGAGTGTACTAAGCTACTCCTACAATGAGCAGTTCTTC. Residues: CAWSVLSYSYNEQFF.

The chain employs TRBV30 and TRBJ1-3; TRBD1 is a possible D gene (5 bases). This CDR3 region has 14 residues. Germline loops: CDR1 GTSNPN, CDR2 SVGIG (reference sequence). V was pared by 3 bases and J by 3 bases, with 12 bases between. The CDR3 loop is CAWRWGVGGNTIYF. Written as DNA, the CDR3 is TGTGCCTGGAGGTGGGGCGTTGGTGGAAACACCATATATTTT. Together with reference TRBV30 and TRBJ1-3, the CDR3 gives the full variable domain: SQTIHQWPATLVQPVGSPLSLECTVEGTSNPNLYWYRQAAGRGLQLLFYSVGIGQISSEVPQNLSASRPQDRQFILSSKKLLLSDSGFYLCAWRWGVGGNTIYFGEGSWLTVV.

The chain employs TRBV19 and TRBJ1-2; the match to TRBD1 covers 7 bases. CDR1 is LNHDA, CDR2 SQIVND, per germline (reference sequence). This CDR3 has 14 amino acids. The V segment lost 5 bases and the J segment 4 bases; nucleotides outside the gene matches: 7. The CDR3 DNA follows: TGTGCCAGTAGTGTACGTACAGGGGCCTATGGCTACACCTTC. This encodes CASSVRTGAYGYTF.

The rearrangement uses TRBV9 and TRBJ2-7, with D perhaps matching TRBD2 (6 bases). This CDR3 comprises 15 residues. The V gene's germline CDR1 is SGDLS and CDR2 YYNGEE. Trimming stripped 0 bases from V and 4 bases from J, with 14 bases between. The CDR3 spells CASSVGASVSYEQYF. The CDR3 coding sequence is TGTGCCAGCAGCGTAGGGGCTAGCGTGTCTTACGAGCAGTACTTC.

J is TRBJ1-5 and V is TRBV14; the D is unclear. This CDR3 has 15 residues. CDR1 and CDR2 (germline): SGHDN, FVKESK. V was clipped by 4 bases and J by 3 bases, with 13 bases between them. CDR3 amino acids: CASSLGGSPNQPQHF. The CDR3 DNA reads TGTGCCAGCAGCCTCGGTGGCAGCCCCAATCAGCCCCAGCATTTT.